This T cell receptor beta chain was sequenced during a study of glioma-infiltrating T cells. This clonotype was recorded a few times. Trimming left V 1 base short and J 2 bases short, with 5 bases between. CDR1 is SGHTA and CDR2 is FQGNSA in the germline V gene. The CDR3 sequence is 14 residues long. TCR alpha and beta CDR3 regions were amplified from RNA using iRepertoire nested multiplex PCR. TCRdb used MiXCR to reprocess the multiplex PCR reads, holding one entry per CDR3 protein. The table records over 130,000 distinct CDR3 sequences, around 42% of them present only once. This receptor was taken from a human donor with low-grade glioma or glioblastoma, undergoing nonglioma brain surgery, or in good health (not recorded which). Material for sequencing was glioma tissue, nonneoplastic brain tissue, or PBMCs (not recorded which). The chain recombines TRBV7-2 with TRBJ1-4; D ambiguous. The CDR3 protein is CASSLGPTNEKLFF. Here the CDR3 DNA reads TGTGCCAGCAGCTTAGGGCCGACTAATGAAAAACTGTTTTTT.